This T cell receptor beta chain was obtained from a study of cytomegalovirus exposure and HLA in healthy donors. 13 Jbeta primers and 60 Vbeta primers were used for the PCR. The protocol was immunoSEQ multiplex PCR, while the TCRdb copy is restricted to in-frame clones and leaves out a portion. In total, the table holds approximately 200,000 clones. Germline loops: CDR1 SGHDN, CDR2 FVKESK. V lost 0 bases and J lost 0, with 11 bases in between. This CDR3 contains 16 residues. The source material was PBMCs. The receptor was derived from a boy younger than 18 in good health and CMV-seronegative. This sequence joins TRBV14 and TRBJ1-2; D gene uncertain. CDR3 region: CASSQDSQNANYGYTF. DNA for the CDR3: TGTGCCAGCAGCCAAGATTCCCAAAATGCTAACTATGGCTACACCTTC.